The 17 T cell receptor beta chains given below trace back to one sample, sequenced in a study of CD8 T cells in Susac syndrome (dated by TCRdb to between 2017 and 2020). The method behind the library was the immunoSEQ multiplex PCR assay. RNA was extracted with the RNeasy kit and roughly 0.45 to 1 ug was reverse transcribed using random hexamers. TCRdb reran the public reads through fastp at Q25 and MiXCR, keeping productive beta chains. One record per CDR3 amino acid sequence lists the most common genes and DNA. Counted in this sample were 100,000 to 150,000 distinct CDR3 sequences; approximately 96% of them appeared once. The ten largest clonotypes hold less than 0.15% of the sample. Material for sequencing was CD4+ T cells from PBMCs. The receptor source for this set is a human donor with Susac syndrome.

This sequence joins TRBV20-1 and TRBJ2-1, with D hard to call. The CDR3 consists of 14 residues. Trimming removed 6 bases at V and 9 bases at J, with 21 bases between. Germline CDR1 is DFQATT and CDR2 is SNEGSKA (reference sequence). This CDR3 is CSASYRFRTGEQFF. CDR3 in DNA: TGCAGTGCCTCCTACCGTTTTCGCACGGGTGAGCAGTTCTTC.

The genes are TRBV19 and TRBJ2-1; tentatively, D is TRBD1 (6 bases). The CDR3 is made up of 15 amino acids. V was clipped by 10 bases and J by 3 bases, with 19 bases between them. Looked up from germline, CDR1 is LNHDA and CDR2 is SQIVND (reference sequence). The CDR3 sequence: CATSPTGTIYNEQFF. CDR3 bases: TGTGCCACCTCCCCAACAGGGACAATCTACAATGAGCAGTTCTTC.

This clonotype occurred once. The chain links TRBV28 to TRBJ2-1; 14 bases match TRBD2. In germline, CDR1 is MDHEN, CDR2 SYDVKM. Germline trimming cut 4 bases from V and 7 bases from J; bases unmatched to any gene: 6. This CDR3 is 16 amino acids long. The CDR3 coding sequence is TGTGCCAGCAGTTCTCGGACTAGCGGGAGGAGGAATGAGCAGTTCTTC. Its protein product is CASSSRTSGRRNEQFF.

The chain carries TRBV5-1 and TRBJ1-1; tentative D call: TRBD1 (5 bases). The CDR3 loop spans 14 amino acids. Looked up from germline, CDR1 is SGHRS and CDR2 is YFSETQ. Trimming shortened V by 2 bases and J by 0 bases, and 8 bases separated the two germline ends. CDR3 bases: TGCGCCAGCAGCTTAGGGACCATGAACACTGAAGCTTTCTTT. The encoded protein is CASSLGTMNTEAFF.

The rearrangement links TRBV20-1 to TRBJ2-7, with D unresolved. The V gene's germline CDR1 is DFQATT and CDR2 SNEGSKA (reference sequence). The V end was cut by 0 bases, the J end by 3 bases, with 6 bases between. This CDR3 is 12 amino acids long. CDR3: CSARETVYEQYF. The DNA for the CDR3 is TGCAGTGCTAGAGAGACTGTCTACGAGCAGTACTTC.

In its sample, this clonotype was seen once. The chain uses TRBV29-1 and TRBJ2-2; D not resolved. CDR1 is SQVTM and CDR2 is ANQGSEA in the germline V gene. Deletions cut 3 bases from V and 1 base from J, with 9 bases between. This CDR3 has 14 amino acids. The CDR3 DNA reads TGCAGCGTTGAGTCACCCTTGAACACCGGGGAGCTGTTTTTT. Its protein product is CSVESPLNTGELFF.

The V call is TRBV21-1, the J call TRBJ2-7; the table's TRBD1 call for D was not verified on the DNA. TRBV21-1 is reported as a pseudogene. The CDR3 covers 15 residues. CDR3 nucleotide sequence: TGTGCCAGCAGCATACCAGACGGGGGAATATACGAGCAGTACTTC. It encodes CASSIPDGGIYEQYF.

The chain recombines TRBV29-1 with TRBJ2-1, with 10 bases lining up with TRBD1. J lost 9 bases, V lost 6 bases, and 14 bases had no gene match. The CDR3 is 15 residues long. Germline CDR1 is SQVTM and CDR2 is ANQGSEA. The CDR3 is CSVLGGGTGAGEQFF. The CDR3 DNA follows: TGCAGCGTGCTCGGAGGGGGGACAGGGGCCGGTGAGCAGTTCTTC.

This chain links TRBV4-2 with TRBJ1-1; 9 nucleotides match TRBD1. The J segment lost 8 bases and the V segment lost 1 base, leaving 5 bases of the junction unmatched. This CDR3 comprises 14 residues. CDR1 and CDR2 from the germline V gene are LGHNA and YNFKEQ. The DNA of the CDR3 is TGTGCCAGCAGCCAAGGGGACAGGGCTCGGGAAGCTTTCTTT. It specifies CASSQGDRAREAFF.

The chain is built from TRBV29-1 and TRBJ1-2; 9 bases fit TRBD1. With 3 bases clipped from V and 4 bases from J, the junction kept 3 bases outside the gene matches. Looked up from germline, CDR1 is SQVTM and CDR2 is ANQGSEA. This CDR3 is built from 13 residues. The CDR3 DNA reads as TGCAGCGTTGATGTGGACAGGGGCTATGGCTACACCTTC. It yields the protein CSVDVDRGYGYTF.

This chain connects TRBV9 to TRBJ2-3; D possibly corresponds to TRBD1 (6 bases). The V and J ends lost 2 bases and 2 bases respectively, with 12 bases between them. The V gene's germline CDR1 is SGDLS and CDR2 YYNGEE. The CDR3 runs 15 residues. CDR3 region: CASSVDQGNTDTQYF. CDR3 in DNA: TGTGCCAGCAGCGTTGATCAGGGGAACACAGATACGCAGTATTTT.

The chain joins TRBV14 to TRBJ2-3; 12 bases are shared with TRBD2. The CDR3 totals 16 residues. Germline values: CDR1 SGHDN, CDR2 FVKESK. V was pared by 1 base and J by 4 bases, with 3 bases of the junction left unmatched. CDR3 sequence: CASSQGRLAGADTQYF. DNA of the CDR3: TGTGCCAGCAGCCAAGGCAGACTAGCGGGAGCAGATACGCAGTATTTT.

The V and J genes are TRBV14 and TRBJ2-4; no clear D. This CDR3 region has 14 residues. CDR1 and CDR2 from the germline V gene are SGHDN and FVKESK. The V and J ends lost 2 bases and 4 bases respectively, with 9 bases between them. The CDR3 sequence is CASSQRLGKNIQYF. For the CDR3, the DNA is TGTGCCAGCAGCCAACGGCTGGGTAAAAACATTCAGTACTTC.

V is TRBV5-1 and J is TRBJ2-1; no definite D call. Germline-derived CDR1 and CDR2 are SGHRS and YFSETQ. V was clipped by 2 bases and J by 4 bases, with 13 bases between them. The CDR3 runs 15 residues. Here the CDR3 reads CASSFAMDGYNEQFF. The CDR3 DNA reads TGCGCCAGCAGCTTTGCTATGGACGGATACAATGAGCAGTTCTTC.

This clonotype was seen just once. V gene TRBV5-4 combines with J gene TRBJ1-1; possibly TRBD1 for D (5 bases). Trimming shortened V by 0 bases and J by 6 bases, and 12 bases separated the two germline ends. In germline, CDR1 is SGHNT, CDR2 YYREEE (reference sequence). This CDR3 has 14 amino acids. The CDR3 bases are TGTGCCAGCAGCTTGGAAAGGGCGGGGGCTGAAGCTTTCTTT. Protein sequence: CASSLERAGAEAFF.

This sequence joins TRBV3-1 and TRBJ1-1; 7 bases are a match to TRBD1. With V trimmed by 1 base and J by 4 bases, 6 bases remained unmatched. Germline CDR1 LGHDT, CDR2 YNNKEL (reference sequence). The CDR3 extends over 15 amino acids. The CDR3 sequence: CASSQGRQGGTEAFF. CDR3 DNA: TGTGCCAGCAGCCAAGGACGACAGGGAGGCACTGAAGCTTTCTTT.

V usage is TRBV14 and J usage is TRBJ2-5; no reliable D call. V lost 2 bases and J lost 4, with 5 bases in between. The CDR3 has 12 amino acids. The germline V gene encodes CDR1 SGHDN and CDR2 FVKESK. The CDR3 region has the DNA TGTGCCAGCAGCCAATGGCGAGAGACCCAGTACTTC. It is translated as CASSQWRETQYF.